The next 32 T cell receptor beta chains were all read from a single sample in a study of beta chain features in type 1 diabetes. As every portion of the isolated RNA was reverse transcribed, the sequencing read expressed TCRB transcripts. Profiling relied on immunoSEQ multiplex PCR, and the TCRdb table lists in-frame clones only, not all of them. Among 600,000 to 650,000 clones listed, 15% were seen once. Sequencing was carried out using naive CD4+ T cells from blood. These receptors were obtained from a man aged 18 to 30 in good health.

This chain connects TRBV5-4 to TRBJ1-2, with D perhaps TRBD1 (5 bases). V lost 3 bases, J lost 7 bases, and 19 bases lay in between. From germline, CDR1 is SGHNT and CDR2 YYREEE (reference sequence). The CDR3 totals 15 residues. The CDR3 protein is CASSWGGAISSGYTF. DNA for the CDR3: TGTGCCAGCAGCTGGGGCGGTGCTATTTCGTCTGGCTACACCTTC.

There are a few counts of this clone. The rearrangement joins TRBV18 to TRBJ2-5, with TRBD1 as a possible D gene (6 bases). Germline assignment: CDR1 KGHSH and CDR2 LQKENI. CDR3 length: 15 residues. With 2 bases removed from V and 2 bases from J, the gap between germline ends came to 12 bases. CDR3 sequence reads: CASSPVGQRQETQYF. The CDR3 DNA reads TGTGCCAGCTCACCAGTGGGACAACGTCAAGAGACCCAGTACTTC.

There are a few counts of this clone. The chain links TRBV9 to TRBJ1-4; perhaps TRBD1 as D (5 bases). Germline CDR1 reads SGDLS; CDR2 reads YYNGEE. The V and J ends lost 2 bases and 3 bases respectively, with 14 bases between them. This CDR3 comprises 16 residues. This CDR3 is CASSVAPGPANEKLFF. The CDR3 region has the DNA TGTGCCAGCAGCGTCGCTCCAGGGCCGGCTAATGAAAAACTGTTTTTT.

This sequence joins TRBV20-1 and TRBJ2-7; D call uncertain. The CDR3 extends over 11 amino acids. Germline V gene sequence: CDR1 DFQATT, CDR2 SNEGSKA (reference sequence). V was clipped by 1 base and J by 6 bases, with 7 bases between them. CDR3 protein: CSARASVEQYF. The CDR3 DNA follows: TGCAGTGCTAGAGCCTCCGTCGAGCAGTACTTC.

The chain couples TRBV9 to TRBJ1-5; a possible D gene is TRBD1 (6 bases). With 0 bases removed from V and 4 bases from J, the gap between germline ends came to 11 bases. The CDR3 totals 15 residues. Germline lookup yields CDR1 SGDLS and CDR2 YYNGEE. CDR3 sequence reads: CASSVDGQTNQPQHF. CDR3 nucleotides: TGTGCCAGCAGCGTAGACGGACAGACTAATCAGCCCCAGCATTTT.

The chain couples TRBV4-3 to TRBJ1-2; possible D gene TRBD1, 6 bases. The CDR3 extends over 17 amino acids. Trimming took 3 bases from V and 1 from J, leaving 18 bases between them. The germline gives CDR1 LGHNA, CDR2 YSLEER. DNA of the CDR3: TGCGCCAGCAGCCAGTATCTCGACAGGTCTTATAACTATGGCTACACCTTC. Its translation is CASSQYLDRSYNYGYTF.

In the case of this clone: Other DNA sequences in this sample translate to the same CDR3. This chain joins TRBV2 and TRBJ2-7; no reliable D call. V was trimmed by 6 bases and J by 0 bases, leaving 6 bases between them. This CDR3 region has 12 residues. Germline values: CDR1 SNHLY, CDR2 FYNNEI. CDR3 bases: TGTGCCAGCAGGGAGAGCTCCTACGAGCAGTACTTC. Its protein product is CASRESSYEQYF.

This CDR3 is CASSLSDRLNEQFF. CDR3 sequence (DNA): TGCGCCAGCAGCTTGAGCGACAGACTCAATGAGCAGTTCTTC. The V gene is TRBV5-1, the J gene TRBJ2-1, with TRBD1 as a possible D gene (5 bases). The CDR3 totals 14 residues. Germline V lookup: CDR1 SGHRS, CDR2 YFSETQ. V lost 1 base and J 6 bases, leaving 11 bases between the germline ends.

This clone was counted a few times. The chain joins TRBV7-2 to TRBJ2-1, with 10 bases matching TRBD1. With V trimmed by 5 bases and J by 2 bases, 9 bases remained unmatched. This CDR3 spans 17 amino acids. CDR1 and CDR2 from the germline V gene are SGHTA and FQGNSA. CDR3 nucleotide sequence: TGTGCCAGCAGCCCCTACGGGACAGGGGAGCCCTACAATGAGCAGTTCTTC. Translated: CASSPYGTGEPYNEQFF.

This clone showed up just a few times. The chain links TRBV7-2 to TRBJ2-1, with a possible D match to TRBD2 (6 bases). The CDR3 has 15 residues. Trimming took 2 bases from V and 2 from J, leaving 10 bases between them. Per the germline V gene, CDR1 is SGHTA and CDR2 is FQGNSA. This CDR3 reads CASSLSRGTYNEQFF. The CDR3 coding sequence is TGTGCCAGCAGCTTATCACGCGGGACCTACAATGAGCAGTTCTTC. The whole variable domain, filled in from reference TRBV7-2 and TRBJ2-1, reads GAGVSQSPSNKVTEKGKDVELRCDPISGHTALYWYRQSLGQGLEFLIYFQGNSAPDKSGLPSDRFSAERTGGSVSTLTIQRTQQEDSAVYLCASSLSRGTYNEQFFGPGTRLTVL.

The V call is TRBV5-1, the J call TRBJ2-7; 9 bases are shared with TRBD1. The V gene end was trimmed by 4 bases and the J gene end by 5 bases; junction bases not matched to a gene: 13. The CDR3 sequence is 16 residues long. CDR1 and CDR2 from the germline V gene are SGHRS and YFSETQ. CDR3 nucleotides: TGCGCCAGCAGCCGACCAGCGACAGGGGGAAAAGACGAGCAGTACTTC. Amino acid sequence: CASSRPATGGKDEQYF.

The sample holds a few counts of this clone. The chain is built from TRBV4-2 and TRBJ2-7, with D tentatively TRBD2 (7 bases). The ends were cut back, 4 bases at V and 9 bases at J, with 43 bases in the middle. The germline V gene encodes CDR1 LGHNA and CDR2 YNFKEQ. The CDR3 sequence is 22 residues long. The CDR3 nucleotides are TGTGCCAGCAGCCCCCTCATGGGGGGGGACAAACCTAAGCGGACGAGAGGAGTTGGGCAGTACTTC. This codes for CASSPLMGGDKPKRTRGVGQYF.

This clone has only a few counts. The chain uses TRBV29-1 and TRBJ2-1; D call uncertain. Per germline, CDR1 SQVTM and CDR2 ANQGSEA. Trimming pared 5 bases from V and 7 bases from J, leaving 12 bases between. The CDR3 is 12 residues long. The CDR3 here is CSVLTSSNEQFF. For the CDR3, the DNA is TGCAGCGTTCTCACAAGTTCGAATGAGCAGTTCTTC.

This clone was counted only a few times. As DNA, the CDR3 is TGCGCCAGCAGCCAAGAAGGCCAGTGGAACACTGAAGCTTTCTTT. Amino acids: CASSQEGQWNTEAFF. The genes are TRBV4-3 and TRBJ1-1; D is undetermined. Germline V gene data show CDR1 as LGHNA and CDR2 as YSLEER. The germline V and J ends were trimmed by 0 bases and 1 base, with 9 bases remaining between them. CDR3 length: 15 residues.

In this sample, this clone turned up a few times. The rearrangement links TRBV29-1 to TRBJ1-2; 8 nucleotides match TRBD1. Germline V gives CDR1 SQVTM, CDR2 ANQGSEA. The V segment lost 3 bases and the J segment 8 bases; nucleotides outside the gene matches: 17. CDR3 length equals 16 residues. CDR3 loop: CSVDAAGGAKARGYTF. As DNA, the CDR3 is TGCAGCGTTGATGCCGCAGGGGGCGCAAAGGCAAGGGGCTACACCTTC.

The sample holds a few counts of this clone. This chain links TRBV19 with TRBJ2-5, with 8 bases identical to TRBD1. The CDR3 loop spans 15 amino acids. Germline values: CDR1 LNHDA, CDR2 SQIVND (reference sequence). V was clipped by 7 bases and J by 4 bases; unmatched bases: 11. In nucleotides, the CDR3 is TGTGCCAGTACGCTGGCAGGGGGCGGACGAGAGACCCAGTACTTC. Translation: CASTLAGGGRETQYF. The whole variable domain, filled in from reference TRBV19 and TRBJ2-5, reads DGGITQSPKYLFRKEGQNVTLSCEQNLNHDAMYWYRQDPGQGLRLIYYSQIVNDFQKGDIAEGYSVSREKKESFPLTVTSAQKNPTAFYLCASTLAGGGRETQYFGPGTRLLVL.

The V call is TRBV5-6, the J call TRBJ2-1; 9 nucleotides align to TRBD1. This CDR3 is 15 amino acids long. Germline loops: CDR1 SGHDT, CDR2 YYEEEE. V lost 4 bases and J lost 4; bases outside the gene matches: 6. CDR3 residues: CASSRDRGTYNEQFF. The CDR3 coding sequence is TGTGCCAGCAGCAGAGACAGGGGGACTTACAATGAGCAGTTCTTC. Based on the CDR3 plus reference TRBV5-6 and TRBJ2-1, the full variable domain is DAGVTQSPTHLIKTRGQQVTLRCSPKSGHDTVSWYQQALGQGPQFIFQYYEEEERQRGNFPDRFSGHQFPNYSSELNVNALLLGDSALYLCASSRDRGTYNEQFFGPGTRLTVL.

In this sample, this clone turned up a few times. This chain links TRBV5-4 with TRBJ2-3; TRBD1 or TRBD2 may be the D gene (6 bases each). The CDR3 sequence is 15 residues long. Trimming took 2 bases from V and 2 from J, leaving 12 bases between them. From germline, CDR1 is SGHNT and CDR2 YYREEE (reference sequence). The CDR3 sequence is CASSFGGRVTDTQYF. CDR3 nucleotide sequence: TGTGCCAGCAGCTTCGGGGGCAGAGTCACAGATACGCAGTATTTT.

This clone has only a few counts. The J gene is TRBJ2-1, the V gene TRBV7-3; no clear D. The CDR3 is made up of 13 amino acids. Germline V CDR1 and CDR2: SGHTA, FQGTGA. The V gene lost 8 bases and the J gene lost 0 bases, with 8 bases spanning the gap. In nucleotides, the CDR3 is TGTGCCAGCGCCAGGAGCTCCTACAATGAGCAGTTCTTC. Translation: CASARSSYNEQFF.

The chain combines TRBV7-3 with TRBJ2-1; 10 nucleotides agree with TRBD1. Unmatched junction bases numbered 2, after V lost 6 bases and J lost 6 bases. Germline CDR1 reads SGHTA; CDR2 reads FQGTGA. CDR3 length equals 13 residues. The CDR3 sequence: CASSRTGGNEQFF. CDR3 sequence (DNA): TGTGCCAGCAGTCGGACAGGGGGCAATGAGCAGTTCTTC.

This clone was seen a handful of times. V usage is TRBV28 and J usage is TRBJ2-3; D gene ambiguous. The germline CDR1 and CDR2 sequences are MDHEN and SYDVKM. The length of the CDR3 is 13 residues. V lost 2 bases and J 4 bases, leaving 7 bases between the germline ends. The CDR3 DNA is TGTGCCAGCAGTTTAAGGCTCTCAGATACGCAGTATTTT. It yields the protein CASSLRLSDTQYF.

The chain recombines TRBV5-1 with TRBJ2-1; D call uncertain. The CDR3 runs to 14 residues. Germline-derived CDR1 and CDR2 are SGHRS and YFSETQ. The V end was cut by 1 base, the J end by 5 bases, with 10 bases between. The chain's CDR3 is CASSLYRPDNEQFF. CDR3 bases: TGCGCCAGCAGCTTGTATCGGCCTGACAATGAGCAGTTCTTC.

This chain connects TRBV10-3 to TRBJ1-5; possibly TRBD1 for D (6 bases). Germline assignment: CDR1 ENHRY and CDR2 SYGVKD. CDR3 length: 14 residues. V was clipped by 11 bases and J by 0 bases, with 14 bases between them. CDR3 sequence reads: CAVRGGASNQPQHF. The CDR3 DNA is TGTGCCGTCCGAGGGGGGGCTAGCAATCAGCCCCAGCATTTT.

The J gene is TRBJ2-1, the V gene TRBV12-5; D gene uncertain. The germline gives CDR1 LGHNT, CDR2 FRNRAP. Trimming pared 6 bases from V and 2 bases from J, leaving 8 bases between. This CDR3 is built from 13 residues. CDR3 coding DNA: TGTGCTAGTGGCCCTGGAACCTACAATGAGCAGTTCTTC. Translating it yields CASGPGTYNEQFF.

The chain joins TRBV14 to TRBJ2-1; no firm D call. V dropped 7 bases and J dropped 1 base, with 11 bases sitting between them. Germline V gives CDR1 SGHDN, CDR2 FVKESK. There are 14 residues in the CDR3. The CDR3 bases are TGTGCCAGCACCAAATCCCTGTCCTACAATGAGCAGTTCTTC. Protein sequence: CASTKSLSYNEQFF. The variable domain in full, with the rest retrieved from reference TRBV14 and TRBJ2-1, is EAGVTQFPSHSVIEKGQTVTLRCDPISGHDNLYWYRRVMGKEIKFLLHFVKESKQDESGMPNNRFLAERTGGTYSTLKVQPAELEDSGVYFCASTKSLSYNEQFFGPGTRLTVL.

The chain links TRBV27 to TRBJ1-6; D is uncertain. V was cut by 4 bases and J by 1 base, with 8 bases left in between. This CDR3 contains 15 residues. Looked up from germline, CDR1 is MNHEY and CDR2 is SMNVEV (reference sequence). CDR3 amino acids: CASSWSRSYNSPLHF. As DNA, the CDR3 is TGTGCCAGCAGTTGGAGCCGTTCCTATAATTCACCCCTCCACTTT.

V usage is TRBV5-4 and J usage is TRBJ2-2; 10 bases are a match to TRBD1. The CDR3 sequence is 16 residues long. Looked up from germline, CDR1 is SGHNT and CDR2 is YYREEE (reference sequence). Trimming removed 4 bases from V and 4 bases from J; junction bases left unmatched: 7. The CDR3 DNA sequence: TGTGCCAGCAGCACCGGGACAGGGGCAACCACCGGGGAGCTGTTTTTT. Translated, it gives CASSTGTGATTGELFF.

Comments on this clone: Other DNA sequences in this specimen translate into the identical CDR3. Here the CDR3 reads CASSALRDSNQPQHF. The CDR3 nucleotides read TGTGCCAGCAGCGCCTTACGAGATAGCAATCAGCCCCAGCATTTT. This chain links TRBV7-9 with TRBJ1-5, with unresolved D. The ends were cut back, 5 bases at V and 0 bases at J, with 11 bases in the middle. The CDR3 extends over 15 amino acids. Germline CDR1 reads SEHNR; CDR2 reads FQNEAQ (reference sequence).

The chain uses TRBV6-1 and TRBJ1-2, with TRBD1 as a possible D gene (5 bases). The V and J ends lost 8 bases and 3 bases respectively, with 13 bases between them. This CDR3 contains 13 residues. From germline, CDR1 is MNHNS and CDR2 SASEGT. The CDR3 sequence is CASRTGQDYGYTF. The CDR3 nucleotides are TGTGCCAGCCGGACGGGGCAGGACTATGGCTACACCTTC.

This clone was observed a few times. This chain links TRBV7-2 with TRBJ2-7, with D hard to call. Germline CDR1 SGHTA, CDR2 FQGNSA. The germline V and J ends were trimmed by 3 bases and 5 bases, with 14 bases remaining between them. CDR3 size: 14 residues. As DNA, the CDR3 is TGTGCCAGCAGCTTTATTGGGGATAGGGACGAGCAGTACTTC. It is translated as CASSFIGDRDEQYF.

The table lists this clone with a few counts. The rearrangement joins TRBV30 to TRBJ1-5; TRBD1 matches at 7 bases. V was pared by 0 bases and J by 4 bases, with 12 bases of the junction left unmatched. The CDR3 spans 17 residues. Germline CDR1 reads GTSNPN; CDR2 reads SVGIG (reference sequence). CDR3: CAWSVERGPGGNQPQHF. In nucleotides, the CDR3 is TGTGCCTGGAGTGTCGAGAGGGGGCCAGGGGGGAATCAGCCCCAGCATTTT.

This clone was found a few times. The chain links TRBV12-5 to TRBJ2-3, with 9 bases fitting TRBD2. The CDR3 length is 16 residues. J lost 5 bases, V lost 3 bases, and 9 bases had no gene match. Germline V gives CDR1 LGHNT, CDR2 FRNRAP. The CDR3 DNA sequence: TGTGCTAGTGGTTTAGGCGGGAGGGCCGATGGAGATACGCAGTATTTT. It codes for CASGLGGRADGDTQYF. The full variable domain, in which reference TRBV12-5 and TRBJ2-3 provide the parts outside the CDR3, is DARVTQTPRHKVTEMGQEVTMRCQPILGHNTVFWYRQTMMQGLELLAYFRNRAPLDDSGMPKDRFSAEMPDATLATLKIQPSEPRDSAVYFCASGLGGRADGDTQYFGPGTRLTVL.